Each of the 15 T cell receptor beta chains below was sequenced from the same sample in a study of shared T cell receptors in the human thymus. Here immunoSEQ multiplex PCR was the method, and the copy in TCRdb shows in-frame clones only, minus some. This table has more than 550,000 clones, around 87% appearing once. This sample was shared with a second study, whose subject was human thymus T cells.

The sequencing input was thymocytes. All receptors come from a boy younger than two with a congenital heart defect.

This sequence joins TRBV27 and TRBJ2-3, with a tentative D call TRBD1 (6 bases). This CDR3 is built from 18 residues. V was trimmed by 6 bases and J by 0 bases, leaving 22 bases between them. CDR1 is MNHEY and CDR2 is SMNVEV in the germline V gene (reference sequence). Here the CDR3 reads CASSHSPYPGHSTDTQYF. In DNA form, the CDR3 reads TGTGCCAGCAGCCATTCGCCCTACCCGGGACACAGCACAGATACGCAGTATTTT.

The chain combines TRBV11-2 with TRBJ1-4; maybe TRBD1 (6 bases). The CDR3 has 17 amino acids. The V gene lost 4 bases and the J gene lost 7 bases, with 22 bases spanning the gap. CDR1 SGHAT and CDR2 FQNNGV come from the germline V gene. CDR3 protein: CASSSPRGGALREKLFF. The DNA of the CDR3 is TGTGCCAGCAGCTCCCCCCGAGGGGGGGCGCTTCGTGAAAAACTGTTTTTT.

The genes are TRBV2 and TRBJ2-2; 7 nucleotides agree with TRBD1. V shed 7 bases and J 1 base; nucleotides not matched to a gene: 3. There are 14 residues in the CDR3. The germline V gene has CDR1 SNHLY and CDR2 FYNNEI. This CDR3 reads CASTRTGNTGELFF. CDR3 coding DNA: TGTGCCAGCACCCGGACAGGGAACACCGGGGAGCTGTTTTTT.

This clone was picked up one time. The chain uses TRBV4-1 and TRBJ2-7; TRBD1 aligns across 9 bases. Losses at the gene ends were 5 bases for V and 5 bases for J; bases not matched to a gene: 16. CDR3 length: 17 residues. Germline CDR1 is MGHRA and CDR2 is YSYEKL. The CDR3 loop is CASSFIGTGKGSDEQYF. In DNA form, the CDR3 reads TGCGCCAGCAGCTTTATAGGGACAGGGAAAGGGTCTGACGAGCAGTACTTC.

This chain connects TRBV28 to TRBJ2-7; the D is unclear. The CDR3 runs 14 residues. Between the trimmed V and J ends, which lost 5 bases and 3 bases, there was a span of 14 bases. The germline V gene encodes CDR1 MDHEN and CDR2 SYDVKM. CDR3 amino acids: CASSPDPPNYEQYF. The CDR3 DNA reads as TGTGCCAGCAGTCCAGATCCCCCCAACTACGAGCAGTACTTC.

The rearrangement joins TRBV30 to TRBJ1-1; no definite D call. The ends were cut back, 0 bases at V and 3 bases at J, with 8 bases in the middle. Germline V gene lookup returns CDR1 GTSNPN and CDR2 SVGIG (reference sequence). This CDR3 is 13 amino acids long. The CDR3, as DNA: TGTGCCTGGAGTGTGAGGGTATACACTGAAGCTTTCTTT. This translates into CAWSVRVYTEAFF.

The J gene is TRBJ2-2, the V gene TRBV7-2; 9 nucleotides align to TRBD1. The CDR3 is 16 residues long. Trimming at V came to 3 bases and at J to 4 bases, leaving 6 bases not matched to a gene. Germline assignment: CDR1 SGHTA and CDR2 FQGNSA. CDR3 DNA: TGTGCCAGCAGCTTCAACAGGGGGCAAAGCACCGGGGAGCTGTTTTTT. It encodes CASSFNRGQSTGELFF.

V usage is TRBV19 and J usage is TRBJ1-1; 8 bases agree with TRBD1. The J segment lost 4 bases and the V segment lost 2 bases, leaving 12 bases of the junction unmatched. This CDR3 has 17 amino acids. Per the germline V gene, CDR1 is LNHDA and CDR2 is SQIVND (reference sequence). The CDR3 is CASSIMSDRRGPTEAFF. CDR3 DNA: TGTGCCAGTAGTATAATGTCCGACCGCAGGGGGCCCACTGAAGCTTTCTTT.

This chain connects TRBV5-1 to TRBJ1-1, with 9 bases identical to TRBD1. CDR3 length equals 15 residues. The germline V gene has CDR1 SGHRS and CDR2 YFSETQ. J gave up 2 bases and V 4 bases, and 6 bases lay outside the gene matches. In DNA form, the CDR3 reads TGCGCCAGCAGCGGGGGGACAGGGTCCAACACTGAAGCTTTCTTT. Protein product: CASSGGTGSNTEAFF.

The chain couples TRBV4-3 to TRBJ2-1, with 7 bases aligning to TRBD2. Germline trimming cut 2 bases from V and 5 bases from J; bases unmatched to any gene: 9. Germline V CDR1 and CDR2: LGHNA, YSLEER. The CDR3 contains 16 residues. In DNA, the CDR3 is TGCGCCAGCAGCCAACCCGGACTAGGGCGGCACAATGAGCAGTTCTTC. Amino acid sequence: CASSQPGLGRHNEQFF.

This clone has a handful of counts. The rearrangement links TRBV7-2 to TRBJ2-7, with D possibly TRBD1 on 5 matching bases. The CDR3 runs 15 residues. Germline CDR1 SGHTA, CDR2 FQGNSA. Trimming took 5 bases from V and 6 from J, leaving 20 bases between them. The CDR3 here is CASSITGFWYGEQYF. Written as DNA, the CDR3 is TGTGCCAGCAGCATAACAGGCTTCTGGTATGGCGAGCAGTACTTC. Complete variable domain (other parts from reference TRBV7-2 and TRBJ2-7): GAGVSQSPSNKVTEKGKDVELRCDPISGHTALYWYRQSLGQGLEFLIYFQGNSAPDKSGLPSDRFSAERTGGSVSTLTIQRTQQEDSAVYLCASSITGFWYGEQYFGPGTRLTVT.

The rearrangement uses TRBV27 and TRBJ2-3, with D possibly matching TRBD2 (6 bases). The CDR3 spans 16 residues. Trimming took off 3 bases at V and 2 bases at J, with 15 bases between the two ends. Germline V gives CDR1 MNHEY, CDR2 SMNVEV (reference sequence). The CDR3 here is CASSFRDGGSTDTQYF. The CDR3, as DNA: TGTGCCAGCAGTTTCCGGGACGGAGGGTCCACAGATACGCAGTATTTT.

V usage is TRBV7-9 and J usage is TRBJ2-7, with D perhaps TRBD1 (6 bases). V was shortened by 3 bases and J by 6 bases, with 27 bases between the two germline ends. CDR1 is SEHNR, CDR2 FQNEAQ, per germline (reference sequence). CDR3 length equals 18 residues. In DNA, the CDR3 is TGTGCCAGCAGCTTCCGCCCAGGGGTCCACCCGGACCCCCTCGAGCAGTACTTC. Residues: CASSFRPGVHPDPLEQYF.

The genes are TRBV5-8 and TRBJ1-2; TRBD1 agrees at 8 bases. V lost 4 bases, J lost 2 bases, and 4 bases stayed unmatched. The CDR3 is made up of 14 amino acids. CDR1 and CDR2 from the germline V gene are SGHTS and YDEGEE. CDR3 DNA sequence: TGTGCCAGCAGCCCCTGGACAGGGAACTATGGCTACACCTTC. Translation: CASSPWTGNYGYTF.

The CDR3 loop is CASGYNRSNEQFF. CDR3 nucleotides: TGTGCCAGCGGCTATAACAGGAGCAATGAGCAGTTCTTC. The chain carries TRBV6-6 and TRBJ2-1; tentatively, D is TRBD1 (5 bases). This CDR3 has 13 residues. Trimming stripped 8 bases from V and 6 bases from J, with 14 bases between. The germline gives CDR1 MNHNY, CDR2 SVGAGI (reference sequence).